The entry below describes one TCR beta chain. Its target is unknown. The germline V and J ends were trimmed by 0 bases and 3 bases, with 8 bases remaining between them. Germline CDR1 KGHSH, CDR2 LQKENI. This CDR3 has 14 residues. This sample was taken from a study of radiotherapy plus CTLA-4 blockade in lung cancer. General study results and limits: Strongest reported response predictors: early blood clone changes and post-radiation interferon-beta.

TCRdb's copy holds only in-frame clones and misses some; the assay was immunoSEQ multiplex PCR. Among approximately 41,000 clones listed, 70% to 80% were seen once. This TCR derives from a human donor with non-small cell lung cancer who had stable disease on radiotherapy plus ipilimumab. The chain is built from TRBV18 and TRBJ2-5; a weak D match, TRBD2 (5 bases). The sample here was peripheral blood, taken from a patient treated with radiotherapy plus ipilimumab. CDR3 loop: CASSPPSVKETQYF. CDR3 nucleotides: TGTGCCAGCTCACCACCTAGCGTAAAAGAGACCCAGTACTTC.